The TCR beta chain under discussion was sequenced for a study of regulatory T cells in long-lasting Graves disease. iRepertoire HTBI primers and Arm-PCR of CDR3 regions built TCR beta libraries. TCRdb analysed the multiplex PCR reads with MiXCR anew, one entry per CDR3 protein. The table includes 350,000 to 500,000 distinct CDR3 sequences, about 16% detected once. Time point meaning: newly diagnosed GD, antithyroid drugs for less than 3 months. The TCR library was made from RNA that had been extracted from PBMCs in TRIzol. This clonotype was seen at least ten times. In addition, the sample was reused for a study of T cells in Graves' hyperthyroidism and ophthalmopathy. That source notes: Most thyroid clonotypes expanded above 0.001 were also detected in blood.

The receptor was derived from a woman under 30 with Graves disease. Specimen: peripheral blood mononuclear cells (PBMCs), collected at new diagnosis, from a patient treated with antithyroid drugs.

Here the CDR3 reads CASSFAGLGNQPQHF. The DNA of the CDR3 is TGTGCCAGCAGTTTCGCCGGGTTGGGCAATCAGCCCCAGCATTTT. The chain is built from TRBV28 and TRBJ1-5; D is unclear. V was trimmed by 3 bases and J by 2 bases, leaving 11 bases between them. Germline-derived CDR1 and CDR2 are MDHEN and SYDVKM. This CDR3 contains 15 residues.